One sample yielded the 2 T cell receptor beta chains listed below, sequenced in a study. Each CDR3 protein gets one entry after TCRdb re-called the 5' RACE reads with MiXCR. The profile shows over 40,000 distinct CDR3 sequences, around a fifth of them singletons. Treg sorting used a CD4+CD25+CD127-/low gate. Sequencing input: Tregs sorted from a lymph node. The origin of the receptors is a female donor with breast cancer.

As for this clonotype: A much larger clone is a single base away; this may be a read error. The chain employs TRBV4-1 and TRBJ2-1, with 9 bases aligning to TRBD1. The CDR3 is made up of 14 amino acids. Per germline, CDR1 MGHRA and CDR2 YSYEKL. The CDR3 loop is CASSQGGQGNEQSF. The CDR3 DNA is TGCGCCAGCAGCCAAGGGGGACAGGGTAATGAGCAGTCCTTC.

The CDR3 DNA sequence: TGTGCCATCAGCCGAAGTAGCAGCGGTCACAATGAGCAGTTCTTC. It yields the protein CAISRSSSGHNEQFF. The chain joins TRBV10-3 to TRBJ2-1, with D tentatively TRBD2 (5 bases). The CDR3 consists of 15 residues. Per germline, CDR1 ENHRY and CDR2 SYGVKD. V was pared by 6 bases and J by 5 bases, with 17 bases between.